The clone carrying this T cell receptor beta chain has more than one count but fewer than ten. The antigen remains undetermined. This specimen belongs to a study of T cells in localized non-small cell lung cancer. Study-level results: Without multi-region sequencing, intratumor heterogeneity could not be excluded. There was higher T cell clonality in uninvolved adjacent lung than in tumor, and it was highest there. Longer overall survival associated with higher blood T cell density; shorter survival with higher adjacent-lung clonality.

The assay was immunoSEQ multiplex PCR, and TCRdb's table has in-frame clones only and misses some. Of around 2,400 clones in the sample, 30% to 40% were seen once. The V end was cut by 4 bases, the J end by 0 bases, with 19 bases between. CDR1 is SGDLS and CDR2 is YYNGEE in the germline V gene. The CDR3 extends over 17 amino acids. The clonotype originates from a male donor older than 55 with stage II squamous cell lung carcinoma. The specimen was lymph node tissue, collected before any cancer treatment. The gene calls are TRBV9 and TRBJ2-5, with a possible D match to TRBD2 (6 bases). CDR3 nucleotides: TGTGCCAGCAGCCCAAAGGTCACTAGCACCTACCAAGAGACCCAGTACTTC. Translated, it gives CASSPKVTSTYQETQYF.